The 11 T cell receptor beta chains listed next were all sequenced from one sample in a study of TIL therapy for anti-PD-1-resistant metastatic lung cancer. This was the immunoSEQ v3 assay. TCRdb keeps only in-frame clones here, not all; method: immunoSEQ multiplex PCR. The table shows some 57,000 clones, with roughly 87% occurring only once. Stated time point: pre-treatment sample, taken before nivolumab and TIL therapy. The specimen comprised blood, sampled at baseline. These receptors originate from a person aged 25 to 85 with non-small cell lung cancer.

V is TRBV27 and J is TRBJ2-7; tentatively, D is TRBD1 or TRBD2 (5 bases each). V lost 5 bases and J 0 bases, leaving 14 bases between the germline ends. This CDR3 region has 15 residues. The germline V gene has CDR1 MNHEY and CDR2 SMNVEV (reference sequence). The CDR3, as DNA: TGTGCCAGCAGTAACCTCGGGACCAGCTCCTACGAGCAGTACTTC. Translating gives CASSNLGTSSYEQYF.

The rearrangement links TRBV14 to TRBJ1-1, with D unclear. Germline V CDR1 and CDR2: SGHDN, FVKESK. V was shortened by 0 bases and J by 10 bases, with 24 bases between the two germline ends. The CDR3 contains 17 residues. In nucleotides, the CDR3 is TGTGCCAGCAGCCAAGATCCAGAAGTGACCTCCCGCAGAGGAGCTTTCTTT. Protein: CASSQDPEVTSRRGAFF.

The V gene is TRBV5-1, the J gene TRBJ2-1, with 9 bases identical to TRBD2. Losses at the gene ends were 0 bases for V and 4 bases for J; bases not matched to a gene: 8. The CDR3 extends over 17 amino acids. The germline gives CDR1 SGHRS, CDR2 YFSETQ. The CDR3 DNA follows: TGCGCCAGCAGCTTGGGACCTAGCGGGGCAACTTACAATGAGCAGTTCTTC. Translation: CASSLGPSGATYNEQFF.

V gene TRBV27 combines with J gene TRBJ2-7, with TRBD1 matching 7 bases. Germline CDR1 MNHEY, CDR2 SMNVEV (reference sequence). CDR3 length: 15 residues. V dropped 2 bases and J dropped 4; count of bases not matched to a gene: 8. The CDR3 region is CASSLGRQGIYEQYF. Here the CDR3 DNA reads TGTGCCAGCAGTTTAGGGAGACAGGGTATTTACGAGCAGTACTTC.

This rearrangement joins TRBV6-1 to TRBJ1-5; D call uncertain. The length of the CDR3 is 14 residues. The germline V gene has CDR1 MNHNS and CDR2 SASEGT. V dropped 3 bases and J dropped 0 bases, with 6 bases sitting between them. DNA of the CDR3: TGTGCCAGCAGTGATGATTATAGCAATCAGCCCCAGCATTTT. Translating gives CASSDDYSNQPQHF.

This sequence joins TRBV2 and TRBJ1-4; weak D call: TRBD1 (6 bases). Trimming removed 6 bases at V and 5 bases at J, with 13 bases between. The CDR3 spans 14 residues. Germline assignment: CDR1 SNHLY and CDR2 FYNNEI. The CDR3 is CASRVRQANEKLFF. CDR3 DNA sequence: TGTGCCAGCAGGGTTCGACAGGCCAATGAAAAACTGTTTTTT.

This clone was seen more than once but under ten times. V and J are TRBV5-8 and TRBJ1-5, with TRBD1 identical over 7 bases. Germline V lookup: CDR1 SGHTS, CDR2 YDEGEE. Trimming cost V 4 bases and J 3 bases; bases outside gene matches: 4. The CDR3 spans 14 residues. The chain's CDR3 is CASSPRGPNQPQHF. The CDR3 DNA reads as TGTGCCAGCAGCCCGAGGGGGCCCAATCAGCCCCAGCATTTT.

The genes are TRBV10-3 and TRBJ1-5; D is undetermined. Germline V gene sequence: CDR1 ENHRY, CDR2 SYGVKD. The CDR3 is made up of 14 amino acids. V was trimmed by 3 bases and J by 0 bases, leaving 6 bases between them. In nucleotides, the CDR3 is TGTGCCATCAGTGACAACAATAGCAATCAGCCCCAGCATTTT. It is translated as CAISDNNSNQPQHF.

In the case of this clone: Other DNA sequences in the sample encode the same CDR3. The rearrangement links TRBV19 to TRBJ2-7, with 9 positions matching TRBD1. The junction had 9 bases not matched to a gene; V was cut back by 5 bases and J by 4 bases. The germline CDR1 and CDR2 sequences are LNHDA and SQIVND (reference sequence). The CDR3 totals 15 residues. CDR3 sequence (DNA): TGTGCCAGTAGTGTCCCCGGGACAGGGATTTACGAGCAGTACTTC. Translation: CASSVPGTGIYEQYF.

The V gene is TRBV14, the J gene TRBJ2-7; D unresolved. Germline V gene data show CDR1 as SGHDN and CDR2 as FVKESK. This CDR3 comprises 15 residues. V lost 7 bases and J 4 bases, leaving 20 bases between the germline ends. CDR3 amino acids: CASTLGTGSAYEQYF. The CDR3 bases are TGTGCCAGCACCCTGGGCACCGGGTCGGCTTACGAGCAGTACTTC.

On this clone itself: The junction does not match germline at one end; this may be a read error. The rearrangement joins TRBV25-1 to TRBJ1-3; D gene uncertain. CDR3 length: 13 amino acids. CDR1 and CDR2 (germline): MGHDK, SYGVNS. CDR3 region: CASSSAGSSTALF. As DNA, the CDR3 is TGTGCCAGCAGTTCTGCGGGGAGTTCGACCGCCCTTTTT.